The rows below give T cell receptor beta chains drawn from one sample of a study of CD8+CD57+ T cells in acquired aplastic anemia. TCRdb redid the calling of the reads with MiXCR, one entry per CDR3 protein. The sample shows fewer than 200,000 distinct CDR3 sequences, about two thirds of them seen only once. The sample taken for sequencing was sorted CD4+, CD8+, or CD8+CD57+ T cells (not recorded which) from PBMCs. The source of these receptors is a human donor with aplastic anemia. Both conserved end residues are trimmed from each CDR3. Fields, in order: CDR3 protein, D gene, V gene, J gene. The D gene is left open where the match is weak.

CDR3: SARDTGDTEAF; D: -; V: TRBV20-1; J: TRBJ1-1
CDR3: SARDPGVDGYT; D: -; V: TRBV20-1; J: TRBJ1-2
CDR3: ASSSGTANQPQH; D: -; V: TRBV7-2; J: TRBJ1-5
CDR3: ASSFGNSPLH; D: -; V: TRBV7-8; J: TRBJ1-6
CDR3: ASSGGTSGLNEQF; D: TRBD2; V: TRBV12-3/TRBV12-4; J: TRBJ2-1
CDR3: ASNPGERGPQH; D: -; V: TRBV2; J: TRBJ1-5
CDR3: ASSTWDSRSYEQY; D: TRBD1; V: TRBV6-5; J: TRBJ2-7
CDR3: SVETGMVNEQY; D: TRBD1; V: TRBV29-1; J: TRBJ2-7
CDR3: ASTLKQEIYGYT; D: -; V: TRBV12-3/TRBV12-4; J: TRBJ1-2
CDR3: ASSSTGGRYEQY; D: TRBD1; V: TRBV5-1; J: TRBJ2-7
CDR3: ASSITTFGDTQY; D: -; V: TRBV7-2; J: TRBJ2-3
CDR3: ASILGDLYGYT; D: -; V: TRBV10-1; J: TRBJ1-2
CDR3: ASSQNVATNEKLF; D: -; V: TRBV7-6; J: TRBJ1-4
CDR3: ASGKNGEQY; D: -; V: TRBV7-9; J: TRBJ2-7
CDR3: SARDLAGADLNEQF; D: -; V: TRBV20-1; J: TRBJ2-1
CDR3: SAPGQGSSPLH; D: TRBD1; V: TRBV20-1; J: TRBJ1-6
CDR3: ASSIPRTRGGSYNEQF; D: TRBD2; V: TRBV19; J: TRBJ2-1
CDR3: ATSPRVPPPDTQY; D: -; V: TRBV24-1; J: TRBJ2-3
CDR3: ASSVGEGEYNEQF; D: -; V: TRBV6-1; J: TRBJ2-1
CDR3: ASRFGAPPEYGYT; D: -; V: TRBV5-1; J: TRBJ1-2
CDR3: SAIPHVGSNQPQH; D: -; V: TRBV20-1; J: TRBJ1-5
CDR3: SARLAGVGETQY; D: TRBD2; V: TRBV20-1; J: TRBJ2-5
CDR3: ASSQLAGGDEQY; D: TRBD2; V: TRBV14; J: TRBJ2-7
CDR3: SAREASGGRADTQY; D: TRBD2; V: TRBV20-1; J: TRBJ2-3
CDR3: SAPYPPGGGHEQF; D: TRBD2; V: TRBV20-1; J: TRBJ2-1
CDR3: ASSVGDRGRYEQY; D: TRBD1; V: TRBV9; J: TRBJ2-7
CDR3: SARQGASYEQY; D: TRBD1; V: TRBV20-1; J: TRBJ2-7
CDR3: ASSSKPGQGNYGYT; D: TRBD1; V: TRBV9; J: TRBJ1-2
CDR3: ASTHTDSYEQY; D: -; V: TRBV5-6; J: TRBJ2-7
CDR3: ASSFVYSAGELF; D: -; V: TRBV2; J: TRBJ2-2
CDR3: ASSTNTGELF; D: -; V: TRBV7-7; J: TRBJ2-2
CDR3: ASSKSDRGSPLH; D: TRBD1; V: TRBV7-2; J: TRBJ1-6
CDR3: ASSVAGGTGYT; D: -; V: TRBV9; J: TRBJ1-2
CDR3: ASSPRTGNNQPQH; D: TRBD1; V: TRBV9; J: TRBJ1-5
CDR3: ASSFGEGGPLEQY; D: -; V: TRBV7-9; J: TRBJ2-7
CDR3: SARVGGQATGELF; D: -; V: TRBV20-1; J: TRBJ2-2
CDR3: ASSSGTGGGDEQF; D: TRBD1; V: TRBV7-3; J: TRBJ2-1
CDR3: ASKADQGYT; D: -; V: TRBV2; J: TRBJ1-2
CDR3: ASSVSRGMGNQPQH; D: -; V: TRBV19; J: TRBJ1-5
CDR3: SASVGRLNQPQH; D: -; V: TRBV20-1; J: TRBJ1-5
CDR3: ASSIDQRAEKLF; D: -; V: TRBV19; J: TRBJ1-4
CDR3: ASSLALRDSLNTEAF; D: TRBD1; V: TRBV12-3/TRBV12-4; J: TRBJ1-1